This is a list of T cell receptor beta chains from one sample in a study of T cell repertoires in ileal Crohn's disease. Using immunoSEQ multiplex PCR, the repertoire was profiled, and TCRdb retains in-frame clones only, with some absent. The repertoire includes some 13,000 clones, just under 80% of them detected once, and roughly 18% sits in the top ten. Material: ileal tissue. Every receptor here comes from an adult with Crohn's disease. CDR3s include the opening cysteine and the closing phenylalanine or tryptophan. Fields, in order: V gene, clone size, J gene, D gene, CDR3 DNA, CDR3 protein. D genes are given only for firm matches. Where a row states a size, it is once, few, many or the class of an expanded clone; other rows omit it.

TRBV15	-	TRBJ1-2	TRBD1	TGTGCCACCAGCCCTGGGACAGGGCAATCTGGCTACACCTTC	CATSPGTGQSGYTF
TRBV6-5	few	TRBJ1-3	-	TGTGCCAGCAGGTTCACAGACGGAAACACCATATATTTT	CASRFTDGNTIYF
TRBV4-3	-	TRBJ1-1	-	TGCGCCAGCAGCCAAGCAGTCAGGGGCACTGAAGCTTTCTTT	CASSQAVRGTEAFF
TRBV11-3	few	TRBJ2-3	-	TGTGCCAGCAGCTTAGGACAAAGCACAGATACGCAGTATTTT	CASSLGQSTDTQYF
TRBV6-5	-	TRBJ1-1	TRBD1	TGTGCCAGCAGTTACGGGCACAGGGGCATGAACACTGAAGCTTTCTTT	CASSYGHRGMNTEAFF
TRBV19	once	TRBJ1-5	TRBD1	TGTGCCAGTAGGGAAGGACAGGGGTTCAATCAGCCCCAGCATTTT	CASREGQGFNQPQHF
TRBV10-3	-	TRBJ1-5	TRBD1	TGTGCCATCGGGACAGGGGATAGCAATCAGCCCCAGCATTTT	CAIGTGDSNQPQHF
TRBV30	-	TRBJ2-4	TRBD1	TGTGCCTGGAACGCGGACAGGGAGAACATTCAGTACTTC	CAWNADRENIQYF
TRBV5-1	-	TRBJ2-1	-	TGCGCCAGCAGCTCGGAGGGGTCAACCTACAATGAGCAGTTCTTC	CASSSEGSTYNEQFF
TRBV7-6	once	TRBJ2-3	-	TGTGCCAGCAGCTTGGGGGGGGCTATGGTACAAGATACGCAGTATTTT	CASSLGGAMVQDTQYF
TRBV18	few	TRBJ1-3	TRBD1	TGTGCCAGCTCACCCGGGACAGGGGAAGGAAACACCATATATTTT	CASSPGTGEGNTIYF
TRBV18	-	TRBJ1-4	-	TGTGCCAGCTCACCACAGGGGACTGCGAATGAAAAACTGTTTTTT	CASSPQGTANEKLFF
TRBV7-9	-	TRBJ2-5	-	TGTGCCAGCAGCTACCGGACTGACGCGGAGACCCAGTACTTC	CASSYRTDAETQYF
TRBV14	-	TRBJ2-2	TRBD1	TGTGCCAGCAGCCAGAAGTTGGGACAGCCCACCGGGGAGCTGTTTTTT	CASSQKLGQPTGELFF
TRBV27	-	TRBJ1-1	-	TGTGCCAGCAGTTTATCCCGAGACACTGAAGCCTTCTTT	CASSLSRDTEAFF
TRBV7-8	-	TRBJ2-2	TRBD1	TGTGCCAGCAGCTTAAACAGCGACAGGGTTACCGGGGAGCTGTTTTTT	CASSLNSDRVTGELFF
TRBV11-1	-	TRBJ2-7	TRBD1	TGTGCCAGCAGCCCCCGGGACAGGGGCTACGAGCAGTACTTC	CASSPRDRGYEQYF
TRBV7-2	-	TRBJ2-5	TRBD2	TGTGCCAGCAGCCTACTTACTAGCGCCCAAGAGACCCAGTACTTC	CASSLLTSAQETQYF
TRBV27	-	TRBJ2-1	-	TGTGCCAGCAGTTTACGGGAGTACAATGAGCAGTTCTTC	CASSLREYNEQFF
TRBV6-5	once	TRBJ2-7	TRBD1	TGTGCCAGCAGTTACTCGGGACAGGGGGTGGGGCAGTACTTC	CASSYSGQGVGQYF